These T cell receptor beta chains were read from a single sample in a study of PD-L1 blockade in urothelial cancer. Clones were sequenced by immunoSEQ multiplex PCR, and TCRdb holds only the in-frame ones, with some missing. This sample yields 53,000 or so clones, of which 88% are seen a single time; about 2.6% belongs to the top ten. The sequencing here drew on PBMCs, taken around atezolizumab (anti-PD-L1) treatment. The source of these receptors is a man aged 60-69 years with urothelial cancer. Both conserved end residues are part of each CDR3. A D gene is named only where the DNA matches it firmly. The listing skips clone size in some rows; elsewhere it reads once, few, many or a size class.

size	V	D	J	DNA	CDR3
.	TRBV5-4	.	TRBJ1-2	TGTGCCAGCAGGGTGGACAGATCGAACTATGGCTACACCTTC	CASRVDRSNYGYTF
.	TRBV5-1	TRBD1	TRBJ2-1	TGCGCCAGCACCAACCGAGGGGGGACAGGGCGCGATGAGCAGTTCTTC	CASTNRGGTGRDEQFF
.	TRBV9	TRBD2	TRBJ2-3	TGTGCCAGCAGCGTTGGGGGGAGGGAAGATACGCAGTATTTT	CASSVGGREDTQYF
.	TRBV7-9	.	TRBJ2-5	TGTGCCAGCAGCTTATTGGCAGGCCAAGAGACCCAGTACTTC	CASSLLAGQETQYF
.	TRBV20-1	.	TRBJ2-5	TGCAGTGCTATAGTGGAGACCCAGTACTTC	CSAIVETQYF
.	TRBV19	.	TRBJ1-1	TGTGCCAGTAGCCCGGGTGGGGCGAATACTGAAGCTTTCTTT	CASSPGGANTEAFF
.	TRBV4-1	TRBD2	TRBJ2-1	TGCGCCAGCAGCCCAAGGCCCTTGCGGGAGAGGAATGAGCAGTTCTTC	CASSPRPLRERNEQFF
.	TRBV5-1	.	TRBJ1-1	TGCGCCAGCAGCTTGCCGAGGAGTTTGAACACTGAAGCTTTCTTT	CASSLPRSLNTEAFF
.	TRBV29-1	.	TRBJ2-7	TGCAGCGTTGTAGACGGGGCGGGACAGCCCTACGAGCAGTACTTC	CSVVDGAGQPYEQYF
few	TRBV29-1	TRBD1	TRBJ2-2	TGCAGCGGGACAGGGGGTGCGTCGAACACCGGGGAGCTGTTTTTT	CSGTGGASNTGELFF
once	TRBV2	TRBD1	TRBJ2-2	TGTGCCAGCTTGCGACAGGGGGTCCCCGGGGAGCTGTTTTTT	CASLRQGVPGELFF
few	TRBV5-4	TRBD1	TRBJ1-3	TGTGCCAGCAGCACCCGACAGGGATTGTCTGGAAACACCATATATTTT	CASSTRQGLSGNTIYF
.	TRBV5-4	TRBD1	TRBJ2-7	TGTGCCAGCAGCTTGCGACAGGGGGCCGCCTACGAGCAGTACTTC	CASSLRQGAAYEQYF